This TCR beta chain was sequenced in a study of blood T cell repertoires in COVID-19. About the research overall: Both acute and convalescent COVID-19 samples were obtained from the United States, Italy and Spain. PBMCs, B-cell-depleted T cells, or T cells provided the cDNA or gDNA that made up the material.

Trimming took off 5 bases at V and 3 bases at J, with 10 bases between the two ends. The CDR3 sequence is 13 residues long. From germline, CDR1 is LNHDA and CDR2 SQIVND (reference sequence). Authors' analysis steps: Estimation of nucleated cell counts was performed using reference gene primer amplification. Sequenced by immunoSEQ multiplex PCR; TCRdb stores in-frame clones only, minus some. For V, J and clone size, that table is used; D and trimming come from the DNA. The table includes 120,000 or so clones, less than 90% detected once. The sample taken for sequencing was peripheral blood. The TCR comes from an elderly man with active or convalescent COVID-19. The gene calls are TRBV19 and TRBJ1-1, with D tentatively TRBD1 (5 bases). CDR3 residues: CASSWGGDTEAFF. CDR3 nucleotides: TGTGCCAGTAGTTGGGGGGGAGACACTGAAGCTTTCTTT.